This T cell receptor beta chain was recorded in a study of patients and donors after allogeneic stem cell transplantation. After removal of 1 base from V and 4 bases from J, the junction contained 5 bases not matched to a gene. The CDR3 runs to 16 residues. Germline V gives CDR1 DFQATT, CDR2 SNEGSKA (reference sequence). From the RT-PCR reads, TCRdb called clonotypes with MiXCR, one entry per CDR3 protein. The sample lists 100,000 to 130,000 distinct CDR3 sequences, around 35% occurring once. This receptor was identified in a human donor who was either an allogeneic HSCT recipient or a stem cell or donor lymphocyte infusion donor (not recorded which). It is not recorded whose cells these are; they may come from a transplant donor. The sample comprised blood, either unsorted or a sorted T cell fraction (not recorded which). This chain joins TRBV20-1 and TRBJ2-3, with 13 bases that match TRBD2. CDR3: CSARGLAGGFADTQYF. CDR3 DNA sequence: TGCAGTGCTAGAGGACTAGCGGGAGGTTTCGCAGATACGCAGTATTTT.